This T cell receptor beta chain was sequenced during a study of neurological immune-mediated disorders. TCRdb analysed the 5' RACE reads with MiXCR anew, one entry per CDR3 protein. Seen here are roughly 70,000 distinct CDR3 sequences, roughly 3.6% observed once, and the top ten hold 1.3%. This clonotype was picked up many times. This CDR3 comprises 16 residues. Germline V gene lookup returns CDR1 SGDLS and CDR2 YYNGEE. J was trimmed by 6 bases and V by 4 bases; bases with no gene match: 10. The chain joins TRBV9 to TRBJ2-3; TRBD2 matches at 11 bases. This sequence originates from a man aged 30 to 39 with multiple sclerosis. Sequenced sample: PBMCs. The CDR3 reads CASSFPTSGELDTQYF. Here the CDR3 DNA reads TGTGCCAGCAGCTTCCCGACTAGCGGGGAATTGGATACGCAGTATTTT.